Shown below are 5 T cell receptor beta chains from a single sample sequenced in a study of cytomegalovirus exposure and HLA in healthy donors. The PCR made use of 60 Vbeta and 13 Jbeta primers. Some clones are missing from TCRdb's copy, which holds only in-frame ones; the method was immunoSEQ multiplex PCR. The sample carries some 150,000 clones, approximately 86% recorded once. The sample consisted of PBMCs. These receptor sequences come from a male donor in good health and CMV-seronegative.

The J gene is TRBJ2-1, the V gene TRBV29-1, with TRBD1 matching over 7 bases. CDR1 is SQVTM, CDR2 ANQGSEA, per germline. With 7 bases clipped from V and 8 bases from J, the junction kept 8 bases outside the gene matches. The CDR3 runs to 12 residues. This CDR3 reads CSGLYRGDEQFF. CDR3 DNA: TGCAGCGGCCTTTACAGGGGCGATGAGCAGTTCTTC.

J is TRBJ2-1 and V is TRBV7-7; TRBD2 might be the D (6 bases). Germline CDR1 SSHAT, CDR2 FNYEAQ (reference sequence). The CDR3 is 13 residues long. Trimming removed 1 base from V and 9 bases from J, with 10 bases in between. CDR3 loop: CASSLDLGGEQFF. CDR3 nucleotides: TGTGCCAGCAGCTTAGACCTGGGGGGTGAGCAGTTCTTC. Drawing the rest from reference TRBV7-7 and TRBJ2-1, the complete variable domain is GAGVSQSPRYKVTKRGQDVTLRCDPISSHATLYWYQQALGQGPEFLTYFNYEAQPDKSGLPSDRFSAERPEGSISTLTIQRTEQRDSAMYRCASSLDLGGEQFFGPGTRLTVL.

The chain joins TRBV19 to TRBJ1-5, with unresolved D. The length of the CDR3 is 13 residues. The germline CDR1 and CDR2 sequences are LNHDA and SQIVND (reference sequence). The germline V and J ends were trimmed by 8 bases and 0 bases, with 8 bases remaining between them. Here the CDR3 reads CASSPNSNQPQHF. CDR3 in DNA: TGTGCCAGTTCCCCCAATAGCAATCAGCCCCAGCATTTT.

The CDR3, as DNA: TGTGCTAGTGGTTATAATTGTACAGGGATTCCCCGCTACGAGCAGTACTTC. Translating it yields CASGYNCTGIPRYEQYF. This sequence joins TRBV12-5 and TRBJ2-7; D may be TRBD1 (6 bases). V dropped 4 bases and J dropped 3 bases, with 22 bases sitting between them. Germline CDR1 and CDR2: LGHNT and FRNRAP. This CDR3 has 17 amino acids.

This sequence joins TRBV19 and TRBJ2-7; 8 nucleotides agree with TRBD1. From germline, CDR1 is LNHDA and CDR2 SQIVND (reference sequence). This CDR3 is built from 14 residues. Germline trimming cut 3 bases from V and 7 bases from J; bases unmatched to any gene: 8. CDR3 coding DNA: TGTGCCAGTAGTATCCCAGGGGGCTCGGGGGAGCAGTACTTC. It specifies CASSIPGGSGEQYF.